This record concerns one T cell receptor beta chain sequence. The antigen is undetermined. Sequenced by immunoSEQ multiplex PCR; TCRdb stores in-frame clones only, minus some. The sample includes roughly 2.1 million clones, 93% of them seen just once. This sample was included in a study of shared clonotypes between healthy human individuals. Terminally differentiated effector memory CD45RA+ cells were excluded from the naive CD8 cells, which were CD45RO-negative and positively selected for CCR7. Recent acute infections and vaccinations were absent in the healthy HIV-negative adult donors. Broader study findings: It was anticipated that sequencing depth would influence how many clonotypes donors shared.

V dropped 2 bases and J dropped 0 bases, with 16 bases sitting between them. The CDR3 spans 18 residues. Germline CDR1 SNHLY, CDR2 FYNNEI. This TCR came from a man younger than 35 in good health. Some clones in this sample may be carry-over from other donors' samples. J is TRBJ2-2 and V is TRBV2; perhaps TRBD1 as D (5 bases). The sequencing sample was made of naive CD8+ T cells from PBMCs. The CDR3 region has the DNA TGTGCCAGCAGTGAATATCACTCGACAGTTACGAACACCGGGGAGCTGTTTTTT. Encoded protein: CASSEYHSTVTNTGELFF.